The T cell receptor (beta chain) described here comes from a study of shared clonotypes between healthy human individuals. V gave up 0 bases and J gave up 8 bases; unmatched junction bases: 10. The germline V gene has CDR1 SGDLS and CDR2 YYNGEE. The CDR3 loop spans 16 amino acids. As concerns this clone: Its antigen is unknown.

Per the study methods: Filtering differed, since immunoSEQ gave only junction sequences and no quality scores. Generated by immunoSEQ multiplex PCR, the TCRdb table keeps only in-frame clones and is missing some. V, J and clone size were drawn from that table, and D and trimming were deduced from the DNA. Of around 2.5 million clones in the sample, approximately 93% were seen once. Study results and limitations: Shared across a handful of donors were around 5% of the naive CD4 clonotypes. When compared with the clonotypes that were shared by all four sorted-subset donors, the non-shared clonotypes turned out to have lower generation probabilities.

Material: naive CD4+ T cells from PBMCs. Subset in this sample: CD45RA+ positively selected. The sequence was obtained from a man between 18 and 35 years old in good health. Some clones in this sample may be carry-over from other donors' samples. V is TRBV9 and J is TRBJ2-1, with 8 bases aligning to TRBD1. As DNA, the CDR3 is TGTGCCAGCAGCGTAGCTCTGGCAGGGGGCATGGATGAGCAGTTCTTC. Its translation: CASSVALAGGMDEQFF.